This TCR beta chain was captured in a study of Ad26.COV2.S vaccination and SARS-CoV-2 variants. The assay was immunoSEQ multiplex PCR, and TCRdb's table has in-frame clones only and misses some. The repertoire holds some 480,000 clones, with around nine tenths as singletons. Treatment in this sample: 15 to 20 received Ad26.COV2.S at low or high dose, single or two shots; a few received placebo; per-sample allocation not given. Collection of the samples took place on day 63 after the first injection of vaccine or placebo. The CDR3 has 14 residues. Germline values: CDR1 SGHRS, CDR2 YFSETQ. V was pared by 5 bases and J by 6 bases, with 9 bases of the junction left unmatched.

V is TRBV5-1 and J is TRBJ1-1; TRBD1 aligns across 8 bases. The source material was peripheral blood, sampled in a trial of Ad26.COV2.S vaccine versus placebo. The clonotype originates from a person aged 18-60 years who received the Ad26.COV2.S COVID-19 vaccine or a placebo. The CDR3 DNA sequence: TGCGCCAGCAGATTGCAGGGGGCGGTGGCTGAAGCTTTCTTT. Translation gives CASRLQGAVAEAFF.